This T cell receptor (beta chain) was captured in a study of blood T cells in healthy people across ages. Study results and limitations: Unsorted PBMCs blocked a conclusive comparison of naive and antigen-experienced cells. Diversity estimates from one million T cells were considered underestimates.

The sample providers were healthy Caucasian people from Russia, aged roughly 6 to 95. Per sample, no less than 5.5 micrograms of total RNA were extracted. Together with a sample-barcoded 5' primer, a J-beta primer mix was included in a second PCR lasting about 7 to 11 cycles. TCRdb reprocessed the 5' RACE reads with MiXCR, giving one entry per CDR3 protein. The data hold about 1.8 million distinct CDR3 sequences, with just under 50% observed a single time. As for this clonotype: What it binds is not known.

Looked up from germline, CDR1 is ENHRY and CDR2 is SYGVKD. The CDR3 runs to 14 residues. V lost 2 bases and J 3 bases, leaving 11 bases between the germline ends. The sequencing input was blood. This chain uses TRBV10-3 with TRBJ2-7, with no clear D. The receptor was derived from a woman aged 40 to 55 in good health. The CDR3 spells CAISETLDLYEQYF. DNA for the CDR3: TGTGCCATCAGTGAGACTCTCGACCTCTACGAGCAGTACTTC.